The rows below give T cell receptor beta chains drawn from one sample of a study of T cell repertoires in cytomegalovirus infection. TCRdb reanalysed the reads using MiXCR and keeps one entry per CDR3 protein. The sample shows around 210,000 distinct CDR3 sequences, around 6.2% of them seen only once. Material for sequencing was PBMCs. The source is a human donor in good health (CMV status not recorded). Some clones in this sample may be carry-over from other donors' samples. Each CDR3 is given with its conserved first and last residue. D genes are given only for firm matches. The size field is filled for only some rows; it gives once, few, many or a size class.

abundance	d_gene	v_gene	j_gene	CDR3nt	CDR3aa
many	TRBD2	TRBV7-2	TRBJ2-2	TGTGCCAGCAGACAATTAGCGGGGGGAGGCGACGGGGAGCTGTTTTTT	CASRQLAGGGDGELFF
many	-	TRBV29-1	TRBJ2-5	TGCAGCGTTGAACCTCCGGGACTGGGGGAGACCCAGTACTTC	CSVEPPGLGETQYF
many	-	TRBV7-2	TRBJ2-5	TGTGCCAGCAGCCCCCGTAAGGAGACCCAGTACTTC	CASSPRKETQYF
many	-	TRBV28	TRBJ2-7	TGTGCCAGCAGTAGTCAGAGCTCCTACGAGCAGTACTTC	CASSSQSSYEQYF
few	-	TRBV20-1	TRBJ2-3	TGCAGTGCTAGAGCCAACTCAGGAGATTTTACAGATACGCAGTATTTT	CSARANSGDFTDTQYF
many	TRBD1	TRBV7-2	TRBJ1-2	TGTGCCAGCAGCGCCGGACAGGGATATGGCTACACCTTC	CASSAGQGYGYTF
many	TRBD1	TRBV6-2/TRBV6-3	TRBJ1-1	TGTGCCAGCAGGGACAGGGGCGGAACTGAAGCTTTCTTT	CASRDRGGTEAFF
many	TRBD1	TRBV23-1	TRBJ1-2	TGCGCCAGCAGTCAATCCGGGACAGGAAACTTAGCCCGCTATGGCTACACCTTC	CASSQSGTGNLARYGYTF
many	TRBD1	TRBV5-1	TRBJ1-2	TGCGCCAGCAGCCCGGGACAGACGTATGGCTACACCTTC	CASSPGQTYGYTF
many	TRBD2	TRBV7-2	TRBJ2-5	TGTGCCAGCAGCTTAGCGGGAGCGGGGGGACAAGAGACCCAGTACTTC	CASSLAGAGGQETQYF
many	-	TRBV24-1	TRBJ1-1	TGTGCCACCAGTGATAGGTGGGAAGCTTTCTTT	CATSDRWEAFF
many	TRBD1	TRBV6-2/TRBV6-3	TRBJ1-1	TGTGCCAGCAGTCCTCTTACAGGGGGCGCATCGGCCACTGAAGCTTTCTTT	CASSPLTGGASATEAFF
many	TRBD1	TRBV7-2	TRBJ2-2	TGTGCCAGCAGCTCCGAGGGGACAGGACCGAACACCGGGGAGCTGTTTTTT	CASSSEGTGPNTGELFF
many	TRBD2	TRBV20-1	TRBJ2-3	TGCAGTGCCCGGGCGGGAGGCACAGATACGCAGTATTTT	CSARAGGTDTQYF
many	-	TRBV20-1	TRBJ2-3	TGCAGTGCCGCCCCAGGGAACCCAGATACGCAGTATTTT	CSAAPGNPDTQYF
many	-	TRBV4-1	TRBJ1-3	TGCGCCTCCAGGCAGCTCTTAACAGGAAACACCATATATTTT	CASRQLLTGNTIYF
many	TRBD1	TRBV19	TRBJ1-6	TGTGCCAGTAGCAGGACAGGGCCCCTTCCGAATTCACCCCTCCACTTT	CASSRTGPLPNSPLHF
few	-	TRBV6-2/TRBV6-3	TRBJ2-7	TGTGCCAGCAGTGGGGACTTATCCCTCGGCGAGCAGTACTTC	CASSGDLSLGEQYF
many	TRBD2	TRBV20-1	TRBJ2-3	TGCAGTGCGCGCCTAGCGGGGGCCCGCTCGGATACGCAGTATTTT	CSARLAGARSDTQYF
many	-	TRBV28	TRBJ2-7	TGTGCCAGTGCGCCAGGGTTTGAATACGAGCAGTACTTC	CASAPGFEYEQYF
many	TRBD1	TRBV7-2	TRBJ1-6	TGTGCCAGCAGACTGACAGGGTTCAATTCACCCCTCCACTTT	CASRLTGFNSPLHF
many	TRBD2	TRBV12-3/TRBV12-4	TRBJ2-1	TGTGCCAGCAGCCCCCGTAGCGGGATAGTCGCCTACAATGAGCAGTTCTTC	CASSPRSGIVAYNEQFF
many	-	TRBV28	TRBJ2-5	TGTGCCAGCAGTTTAAGACAGACGTACCAAGAGACCCAGTACTTC	CASSLRQTYQETQYF
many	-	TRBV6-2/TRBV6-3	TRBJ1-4	TGTGCCAGCAGTTACACAACCAGCCCTCGACAGGAGGCAGATGCAACTAATGAAAAACTGTTTTTT	CASSYTTSPRQEADATNEKLFF
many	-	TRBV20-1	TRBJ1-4	TGCAGTGGACAGCGAACAGGGATTAATGAAAAACTGTTTTTT	CSGQRTGINEKLFF
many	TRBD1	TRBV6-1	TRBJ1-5	TGTGCCAGCAGACCTGACAGGGGTGGCAGTCAGCCCCAGCATTTT	CASRPDRGGSQPQHF
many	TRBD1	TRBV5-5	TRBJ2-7	TGTGCCAGCGGCATCACCGGTTGGGACAGGGTGGACGAGCAGTACTTC	CASGITGWDRVDEQYF
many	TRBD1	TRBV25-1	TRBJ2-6	TGTGCCATGCAGGGGGTTGGGGCCAACGTCCTGACTTTC	CAMQGVGANVLTF
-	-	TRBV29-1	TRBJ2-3	TGCAGCTTGAGGCCTCTTGGCTCGGATACGCAGTATTTT	CSLRPLGSDTQYF
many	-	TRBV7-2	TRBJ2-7	TGTGCCAGCAGCTTCGGCAGGTCAATCTACGAGCAGTACTTC	CASSFGRSIYEQYF
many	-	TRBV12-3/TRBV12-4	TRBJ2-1	TGTGCCAGCAGTTTTGGGACGGAACACTACAATGAGCAGTTCTTC	CASSFGTEHYNEQFF
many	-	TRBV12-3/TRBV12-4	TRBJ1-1	TGTGCCAGCAGTTTAGGAAGGACTTTCACTGAAGCTTTCTTT	CASSLGRTFTEAFF
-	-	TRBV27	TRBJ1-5	TGTGCCAGCAGTCTTAACCGGGACGGATATCAGCCCCAGCATTTT	CASSLNRDGYQPQHF
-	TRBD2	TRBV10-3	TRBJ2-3	TGTGCCATCAGTGGCACTAGCGGGGCAAGAGATACGCAGTATTTT	CAISGTSGARDTQYF
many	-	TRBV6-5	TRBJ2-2	TGTGCCAGCAGTCTTACGACAGGAGAGGGGACCGGGGAGCTGTTTTTT	CASSLTTGEGTGELFF
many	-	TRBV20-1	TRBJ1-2	TGCAGTGCTACCCATTCGGGGGCGGGACAATATGGCTACACCTTC	CSATHSGAGQYGYTF
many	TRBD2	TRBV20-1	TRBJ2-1	TGCAGTGCTAGAGCAGGACTAGCGGGGGGGCCAGGAAATGAGCAGTTCTTC	CSARAGLAGGPGNEQFF
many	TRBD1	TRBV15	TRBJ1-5	TGTGCCACCAGCACCGGACAGGGTGATCAACCCCAGCATTTT	CATSTGQGDQPQHF
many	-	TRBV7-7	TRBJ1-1	TGTGCCAGCAGTTCGGGACCCAACACTGAAGCTTTCTTT	CASSSGPNTEAFF
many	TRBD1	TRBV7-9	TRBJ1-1	TGTGCCAGCAGCTCTACTCGGACAGGGGGCAATACTGAAGCTTTCTTT	CASSSTRTGGNTEAFF
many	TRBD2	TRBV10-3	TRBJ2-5	TGTGCCATCAGTGGGACTAGCGGGGGTTCAGAGACCCAGTACTTC	CAISGTSGGSETQYF
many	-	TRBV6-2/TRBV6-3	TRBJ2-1	TGTGCCAGCTGGACCGGGGGAGCCTACAATGAGCAGTTCTTC	CASWTGGAYNEQFF
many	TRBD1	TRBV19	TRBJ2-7	TGTGCCAGTACCGGGACAGCTTCCTACGAGCAGTACTTC	CASTGTASYEQYF
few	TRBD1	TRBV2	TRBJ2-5	TGTGCCAGCAGTGTCGAGGGGGCTGAGGGAGAGACCCAGTACTTC	CASSVEGAEGETQYF
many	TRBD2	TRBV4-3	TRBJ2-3	TGCGCCAGCAGCCAGCACATCCCGGGACTAGCGGGGGGATATGGGACGCAGTATTTT	CASSQHIPGLAGGYGTQYF
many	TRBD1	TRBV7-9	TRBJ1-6	TGTGCCAGCAGCTCGGCCGGGACAGATAATTCACCCCTCCACTTT	CASSSAGTDNSPLHF
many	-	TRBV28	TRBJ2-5	TGTGCCAGCAGGGGTGGGGCGGTAGAGACCCAGTACTTC	CASRGGAVETQYF
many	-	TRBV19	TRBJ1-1	TGTGCCAGTAGTATAGAGGGGGGACGGATGAACACTGAAGCTTTCTTT	CASSIEGGRMNTEAFF
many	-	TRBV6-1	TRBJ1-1	TGTGCCAGCACTAATCTGAACACTGAAGCTTTCTTT	CASTNLNTEAFF
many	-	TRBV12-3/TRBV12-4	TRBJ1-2	TGTGCCAGCAGGTCCACGGGGGGCTACACCTTC	CASRSTGGYTF
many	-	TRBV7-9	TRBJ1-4	TGTGCCAGCAGCTCCCGCCTAAACGAAAAACTGTTTTTT	CASSSRLNEKLFF
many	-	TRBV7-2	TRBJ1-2	TGTGCCAGCAGCATCAAGAACGCGTACTATGGCTACACCTTC	CASSIKNAYYGYTF
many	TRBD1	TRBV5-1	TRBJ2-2	TGCGCCAGCAGCCCGGGACAGACTACCACCGGGGAGCTGTTTTTT	CASSPGQTTTGELFF